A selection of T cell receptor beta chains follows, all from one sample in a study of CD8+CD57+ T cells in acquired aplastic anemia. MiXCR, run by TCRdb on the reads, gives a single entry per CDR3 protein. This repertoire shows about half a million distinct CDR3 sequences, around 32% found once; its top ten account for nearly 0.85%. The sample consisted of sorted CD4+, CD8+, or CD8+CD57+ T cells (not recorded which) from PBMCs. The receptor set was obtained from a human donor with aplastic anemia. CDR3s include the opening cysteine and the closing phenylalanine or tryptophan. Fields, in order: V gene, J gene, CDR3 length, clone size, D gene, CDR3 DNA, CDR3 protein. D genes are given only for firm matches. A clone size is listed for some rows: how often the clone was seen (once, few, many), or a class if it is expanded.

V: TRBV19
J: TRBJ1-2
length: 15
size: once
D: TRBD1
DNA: TGTGCCAGTAGTGAGGACAGGGGTCCGGGCTATGGCTACACCTTC
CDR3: CASSEDRGPGYGYTF

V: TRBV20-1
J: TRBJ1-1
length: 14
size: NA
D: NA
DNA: TGCTACAGCGGGGGGCCGATTGTGGGCACTGAAGCTTTCTTT
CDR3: CYSGGPIVGTEAFF

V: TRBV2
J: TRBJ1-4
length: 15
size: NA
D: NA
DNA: TGTGCCAGCAGTGAGTGGCGGGAGTATAATGAAAAACTGTTTTTT
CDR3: CASSEWREYNEKLFF

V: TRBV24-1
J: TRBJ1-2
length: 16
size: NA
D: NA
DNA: TGTGCCACCAGTGATCGCGGTGGGGGTCGGGGGTATGGCTACACCTTC
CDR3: CATSDRGGGRGYGYTF

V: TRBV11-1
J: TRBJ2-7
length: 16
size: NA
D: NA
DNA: TGTGCCAGCAGCTTTACAGGAATCACACTCTCCTACGAGCAGTACTTC
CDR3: CASSFTGITLSYEQYF

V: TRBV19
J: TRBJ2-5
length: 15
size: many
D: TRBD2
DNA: TGTGCCAGTAGTATCTTTCCTAGCGGAGAAGAGACCCAGTACTTC
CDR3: CASSIFPSGEETQYF

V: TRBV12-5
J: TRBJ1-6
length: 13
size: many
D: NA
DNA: TGTGCTAGTGGTTTGGTACCAAATTCACCCCTCCACTTT
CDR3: CASGLVPNSPLHF

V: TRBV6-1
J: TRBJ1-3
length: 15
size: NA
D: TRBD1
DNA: TGTGCCAGCACCGGACAGGGAGTGGCTGGAAACACCATATATTTT
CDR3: CASTGQGVAGNTIYF

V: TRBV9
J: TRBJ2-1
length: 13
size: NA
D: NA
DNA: TGTGCCAGCAGCGTAACAGGCAGTTCTTCGCAGTTCTTC
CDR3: CASSVTGSSSQFF

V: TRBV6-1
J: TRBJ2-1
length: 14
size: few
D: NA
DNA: TGTGCCAGCAGTACCCCCGTTTTCGGCCCAGAGCAGTTCTTC
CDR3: CASSTPVFGPEQFF

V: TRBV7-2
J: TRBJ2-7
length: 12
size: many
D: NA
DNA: TGTGCCAGCAGCTCACTCTGGGGCGAGCAGTACTTC
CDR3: CASSSLWGEQYF